This TCR beta chain derives from a study of brain T cells in children with intractable seizures. Findings and limits, study-wide: Pre-surgery blood may have been undersampled, hiding some clones.

About this clone itself: The antigen is undetermined.

Sequenced by immunoSEQ multiplex PCR; TCRdb stores in-frame clones only, minus some. This sample has about 340,000 clones, with over 90% found just once. Time point specified: blood from clinic visit 5 months post-surgery; TSC patient then seizure free. Surgery cases with the highest brain T cell transcript signatures were chosen for sequencing. Before surgery, patients took at least one anti-epileptic drug. V shed 3 bases, J shed 1 base, and the junction held 4 bases outside the gene matches. The CDR3 runs 15 residues. Germline V gives CDR1 SGDLS, CDR2 YYNGEE. The chain joins TRBV9 to TRBJ2-7; 10 positions agree with TRBD2. Sequenced here: peripheral blood, sampled 4 to 6 months after surgery. The TCR was taken from a boy in the first two years of life with tuberous sclerosis and intractable seizures. DNA of the CDR3: TGTGCCAGCAGCGCGACTAGCGGGTGGTCCTACGAGCAGTACTTC. Its protein product is CASSATSGWSYEQYF.